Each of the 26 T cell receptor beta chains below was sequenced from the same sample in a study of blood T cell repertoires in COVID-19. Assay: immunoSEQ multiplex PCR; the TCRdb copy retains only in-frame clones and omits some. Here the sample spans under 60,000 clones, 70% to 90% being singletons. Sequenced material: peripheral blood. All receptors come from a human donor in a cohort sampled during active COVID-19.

The CDR3 DNA sequence: TGTGCCAGCAGCCCTTGGGGGCCTAATTCACCCCTCCACTTT. Its translation is CASSPWGPNSPLHF. The genes are TRBV3-1 (or the pseudogene TRBV3-2) and TRBJ1-6, with a weak D call TRBD1 (6 bases). The CDR3 has 14 residues. The germline gives CDR1 LGHDT, CDR2 YNNKEL (reference sequence). V was cut by 4 bases and J by 6 bases, with 10 bases left in between.

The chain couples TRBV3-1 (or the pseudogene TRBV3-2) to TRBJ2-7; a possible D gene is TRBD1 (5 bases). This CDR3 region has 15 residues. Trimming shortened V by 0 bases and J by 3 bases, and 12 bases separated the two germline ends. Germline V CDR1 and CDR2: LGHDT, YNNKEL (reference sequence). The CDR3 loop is CASSQDTGRFYEQYF. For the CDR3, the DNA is TGTGCCAGCAGCCAAGATACAGGACGTTTCTACGAGCAGTACTTC.

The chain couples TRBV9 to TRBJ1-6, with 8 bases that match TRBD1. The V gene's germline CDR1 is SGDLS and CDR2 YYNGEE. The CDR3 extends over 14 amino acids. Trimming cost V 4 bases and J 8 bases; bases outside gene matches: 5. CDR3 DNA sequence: TGTGCCAGCAGCCTAGGACAGGGCCATTCACCCCTCCACTTT. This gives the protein CASSLGQGHSPLHF.

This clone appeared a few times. CDR3 region: CASGDSDRGSSYGYTF. CDR3 DNA: TGTGCCAGCGGTGATTCGGACAGGGGGAGTAGCTATGGCTACACCTTC. The J gene is TRBJ1-2, the V gene TRBV7-9; 10 nucleotides match TRBD1. This CDR3 is 16 amino acids long. Germline V gene sequence: CDR1 SEHNR, CDR2 FQNEAQ (reference sequence). Germline trimming cut 8 bases from V and 4 bases from J; bases unmatched to any gene: 13.

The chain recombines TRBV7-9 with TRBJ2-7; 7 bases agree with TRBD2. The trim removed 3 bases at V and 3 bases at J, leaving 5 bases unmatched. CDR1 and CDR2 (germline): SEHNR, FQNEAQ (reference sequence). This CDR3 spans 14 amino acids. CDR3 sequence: CASSFSGEIYEQYF. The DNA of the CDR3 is TGTGCCAGCAGCTTCAGCGGGGAGATCTACGAGCAGTACTTC. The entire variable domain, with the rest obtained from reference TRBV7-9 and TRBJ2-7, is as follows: DTGVSQNPRHKITKRGQNVTFRCDPISEHNRLYWYRQTLGQGPEFLTYFQNEAQLEKSRLLSDRFSAERPKGSFSTLEIQRTEQGDSAMYLCASSFSGEIYEQYFGPGTRLTVT.

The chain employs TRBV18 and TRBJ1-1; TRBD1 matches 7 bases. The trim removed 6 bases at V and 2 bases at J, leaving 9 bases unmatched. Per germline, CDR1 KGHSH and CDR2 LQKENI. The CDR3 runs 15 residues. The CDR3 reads CASSSTAGGNTEAFF. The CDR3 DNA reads TGTGCCAGCTCGTCTACGGCAGGGGGAAACACTGAAGCTTTCTTT.

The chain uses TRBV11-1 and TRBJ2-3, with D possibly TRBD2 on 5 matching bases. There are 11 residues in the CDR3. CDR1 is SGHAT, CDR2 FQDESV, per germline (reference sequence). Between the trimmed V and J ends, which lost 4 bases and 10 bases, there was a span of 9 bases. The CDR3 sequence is CASSSGSAQYF. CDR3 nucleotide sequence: TGTGCCAGCAGCTCGGGGAGCGCGCAGTATTTT.

DNA for the CDR3: TGTGCCAGCAGACCCTTGCCGGAGTCCTACGAGCAGTACTTC. Translating it yields CASRPLPESYEQYF. The V call is TRBV7-8, the J call TRBJ2-7; the D is unclear. Trimming cost V 6 bases and J 1 base, with 13 bases left between them. CDR1 is SGHVS and CDR2 is FQNEAQ in the germline V gene. The CDR3 has 14 residues.

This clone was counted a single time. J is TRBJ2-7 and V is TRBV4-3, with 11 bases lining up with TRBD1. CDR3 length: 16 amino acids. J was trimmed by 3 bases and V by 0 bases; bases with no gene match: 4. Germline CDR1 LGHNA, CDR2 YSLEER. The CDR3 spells CASSQEPGQGGYEQYF. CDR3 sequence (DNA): TGCGCCAGCAGCCAAGAGCCGGGACAGGGGGGCTACGAGCAGTACTTC.

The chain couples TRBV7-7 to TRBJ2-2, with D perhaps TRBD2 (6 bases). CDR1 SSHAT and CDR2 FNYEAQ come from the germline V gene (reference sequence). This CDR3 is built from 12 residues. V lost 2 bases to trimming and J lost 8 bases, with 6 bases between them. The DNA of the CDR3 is TGTGCCAGCAGCTTACGGGGGGGGGAGCTGTTTTTT. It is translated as CASSLRGGELFF.

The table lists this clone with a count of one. The CDR3 DNA is TGCACCAGCAGCCAAGTTGTCCGGGACAGCTCCTACGAGCAGTACTTC. It is translated as CTSSQVVRDSSYEQYF. The rearrangement links TRBV1 to TRBJ2-7; the table's D call of TRBD1 was not tested on the DNA. TRBV1 is termed a pseudogene. The CDR3 extends over 16 amino acids.

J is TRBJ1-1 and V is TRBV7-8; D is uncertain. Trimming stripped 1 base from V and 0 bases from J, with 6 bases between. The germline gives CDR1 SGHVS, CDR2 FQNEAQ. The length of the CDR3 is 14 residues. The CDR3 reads CASSLDSMNTEAFF. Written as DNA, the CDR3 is TGTGCCAGCAGCTTAGATAGCATGAACACTGAAGCTTTCTTT.

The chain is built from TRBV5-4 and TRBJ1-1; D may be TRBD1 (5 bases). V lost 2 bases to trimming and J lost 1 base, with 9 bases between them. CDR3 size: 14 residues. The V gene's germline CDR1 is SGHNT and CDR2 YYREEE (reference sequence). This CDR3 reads CASSLARANTEAFF. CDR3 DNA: TGTGCCAGCAGCTTAGCCAGGGCGAACACTGAAGCTTTCTTT.

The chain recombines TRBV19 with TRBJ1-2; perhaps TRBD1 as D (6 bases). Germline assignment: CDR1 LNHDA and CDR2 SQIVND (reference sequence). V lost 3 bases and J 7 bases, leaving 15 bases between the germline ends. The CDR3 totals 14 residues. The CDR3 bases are TGTGCCAGTAGTATCTCCCAGGGGACGGGTGGCTACACCTTC. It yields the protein CASSISQGTGGYTF.

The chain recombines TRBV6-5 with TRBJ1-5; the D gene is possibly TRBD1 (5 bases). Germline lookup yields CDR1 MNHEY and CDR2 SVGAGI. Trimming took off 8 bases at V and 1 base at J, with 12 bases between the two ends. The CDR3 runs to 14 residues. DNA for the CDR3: TGTGCCAGCGGAACAGGACACAGCAATCAGCCCCAGCATTTT. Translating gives CASGTGHSNQPQHF.

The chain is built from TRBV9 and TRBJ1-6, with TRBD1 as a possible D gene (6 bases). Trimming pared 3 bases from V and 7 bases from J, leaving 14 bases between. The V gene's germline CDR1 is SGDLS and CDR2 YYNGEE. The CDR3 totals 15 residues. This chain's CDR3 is CASSASQGGNSPLHF. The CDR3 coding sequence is TGTGCCAGCAGCGCATCACAGGGAGGGAATTCACCCCTCCACTTT.

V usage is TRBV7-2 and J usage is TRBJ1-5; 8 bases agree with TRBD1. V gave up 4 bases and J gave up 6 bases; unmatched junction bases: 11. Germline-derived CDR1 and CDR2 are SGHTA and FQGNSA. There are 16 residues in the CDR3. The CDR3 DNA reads TGTGCCAGCAGCTCACGATCGGACAGGGTCGGTCAGCCCCAGCATTTT. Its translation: CASSSRSDRVGQPQHF.

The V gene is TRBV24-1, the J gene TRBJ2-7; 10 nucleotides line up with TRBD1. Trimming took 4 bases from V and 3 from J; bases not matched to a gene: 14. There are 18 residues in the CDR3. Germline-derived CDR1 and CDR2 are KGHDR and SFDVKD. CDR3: CATSDLEKDRGRDYEQYF. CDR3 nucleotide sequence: TGTGCCACCAGTGACCTTGAAAAGGACAGGGGGAGGGACTACGAGCAGTACTTC.

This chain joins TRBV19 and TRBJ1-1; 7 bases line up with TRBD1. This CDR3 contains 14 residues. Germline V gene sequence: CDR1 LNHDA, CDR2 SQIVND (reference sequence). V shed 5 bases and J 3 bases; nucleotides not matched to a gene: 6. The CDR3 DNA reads TGTGCCAGTAGTGTGGGACAGAGATACACTGAAGCTTTCTTT. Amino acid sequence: CASSVGQRYTEAFF.

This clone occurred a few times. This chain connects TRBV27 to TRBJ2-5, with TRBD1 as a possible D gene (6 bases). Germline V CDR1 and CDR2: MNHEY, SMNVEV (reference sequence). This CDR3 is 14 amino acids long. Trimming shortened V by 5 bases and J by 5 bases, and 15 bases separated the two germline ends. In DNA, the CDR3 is TGTGCCAGCAGTCAACAAAACAGGGCCGAGACCCAGTACTTC. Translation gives CASSQQNRAETQYF.

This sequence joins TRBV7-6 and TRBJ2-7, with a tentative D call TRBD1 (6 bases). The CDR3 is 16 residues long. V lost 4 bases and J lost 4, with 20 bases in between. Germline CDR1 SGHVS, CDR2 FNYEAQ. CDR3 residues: CASSSTFSQGKYEQYF. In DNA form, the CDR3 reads TGTGCCAGCAGCTCGACCTTTTCTCAGGGGAAGTACGAGCAGTACTTC.

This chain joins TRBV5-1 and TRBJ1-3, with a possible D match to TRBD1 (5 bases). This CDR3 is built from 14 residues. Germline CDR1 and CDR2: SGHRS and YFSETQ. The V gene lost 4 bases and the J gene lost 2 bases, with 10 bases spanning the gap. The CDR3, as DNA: TGCGCCAGCAGCCGCGGGACTCCTGGAAACACCATATATTTT. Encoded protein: CASSRGTPGNTIYF.

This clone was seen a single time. This CDR3 reads CASSNEQGTLSGNTIYF. Here the CDR3 DNA reads TGTGCCAGCAGCAATGAACAGGGTACTCTCTCTGGAAACACCATATATTTT. This rearrangement joins TRBV21-1 to TRBJ1-3; the table gives TRBD1 as D, unverified against the DNA. TRBV21-1 corresponds to a pseudogene. The CDR3 covers 17 residues.

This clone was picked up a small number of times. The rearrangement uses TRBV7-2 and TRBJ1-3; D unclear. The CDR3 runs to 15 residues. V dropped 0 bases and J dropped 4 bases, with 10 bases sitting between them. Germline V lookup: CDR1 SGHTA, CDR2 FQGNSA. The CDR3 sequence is CASSLAPRLGNTIYF. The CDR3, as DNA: TGTGCCAGCAGCTTAGCTCCCAGGCTAGGAAACACCATATATTTT.

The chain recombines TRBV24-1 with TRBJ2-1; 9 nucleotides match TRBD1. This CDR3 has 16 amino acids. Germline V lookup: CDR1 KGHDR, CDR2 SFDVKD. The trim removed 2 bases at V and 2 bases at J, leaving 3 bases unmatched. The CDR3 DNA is TGTGCCACCAGTGATTCCGGACAGGGGACCTACAATGAGCAGTTCTTC. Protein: CATSDSGQGTYNEQFF.

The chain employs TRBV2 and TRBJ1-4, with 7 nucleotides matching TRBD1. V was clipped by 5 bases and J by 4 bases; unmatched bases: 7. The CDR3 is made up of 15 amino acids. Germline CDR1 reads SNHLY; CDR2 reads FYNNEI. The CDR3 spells CASSYYRGRNEKLFF. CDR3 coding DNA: TGTGCCAGCAGTTATTACAGGGGCCGTAATGAAAAACTGTTTTTT.